The 11 T cell receptor beta chains listed next were all sequenced from one sample in a study of blood T cells in healthy people across ages. Next came a second PCR, run for about 7 to 12 cycles, which used a sample-barcoded 5' primer along with a J-beta primer mix. From the 5' RACE reads, TCRdb called clonotypes with MiXCR, one entry per CDR3 protein. The table records approximately 960,000 distinct CDR3 sequences, 29% of them present only once. This same sample was also taken into another study, of T cells of mothers and their children.

Material for sequencing was blood. These receptors all stem from a middle-aged woman in good health.

The chain links TRBV20-1 to TRBJ2-1, with TRBD1 matching 9 bases. Germline assignment: CDR1 DFQATT and CDR2 SNEGSKA (reference sequence). Trimming took 3 bases from V and 8 from J; bases not matched to a gene: 8. The length of the CDR3 is 14 residues. In nucleotides, the CDR3 is TGCAGTGCTAGTGGGGACAGGGAGATGGATGAGCAGTTCTTC. Protein product: CSASGDREMDEQFF.

The V call is TRBV29-1, the J call TRBJ2-2, with D possibly called TRBD1 or TRBD2 (6 bases each). V was trimmed by 7 bases and J by 2 bases, leaving 14 bases between them. There are 14 residues in the CDR3. The germline V gene encodes CDR1 SQVTM and CDR2 ANQGSEA. CDR3 nucleotide sequence: TGCAGCGGTGGGGGCGGGACAAACACCGGGGAGCTGTTTTTT. Protein product: CSGGGGTNTGELFF.

The chain has TRBV6-1 and TRBJ1-2; D is possibly TRBD1 (6 bases). CDR3 length: 14 residues. Germline lookup yields CDR1 MNHNS and CDR2 SASEGT. Trimming removed 7 bases at V and 5 bases at J, with 17 bases between. The CDR3 spells CASNHVGGAYGYTF. CDR3 sequence (DNA): TGTGCCAGCAACCACGTGGGGGGCGCGTATGGCTACACCTTC.

The V gene is TRBV28, the J gene TRBJ2-1; 13 bases fit TRBD2. Germline values: CDR1 MDHEN, CDR2 SYDVKM. This CDR3 is 15 amino acids long. V lost 4 bases, J lost 6 bases, and 3 bases stayed unmatched. CDR3 nucleotides: TGTGCCAGCAGTTCAGGACTAGCGGGGGTCAATGAGCAGTTCTTC. Translated, it gives CASSSGLAGVNEQFF.

The chain couples TRBV24-1 to TRBJ2-2, with TRBD1 matching over 8 bases. The CDR3 contains 14 residues. V lost 8 bases, J lost 2 bases, and 3 bases stayed unmatched. CDR1 KGHDR and CDR2 SFDVKD come from the germline V gene. CDR3 residues: CATTGQGNTGELFF. CDR3 coding DNA: TGTGCCACCACTGGACAGGGAAACACCGGGGAGCTGTTTTTT.

This clonotype has a handful of counts. The DNA of the CDR3 is TGTGCCAGCAGCTTAGTAGCCCACAGGAAAAACATTCAGTACTTC. Translated: CASSLVAHRKNIQYF. This chain uses TRBV11-2 with TRBJ2-4; maybe TRBD1 (5 bases). Germline assignment: CDR1 SGHAT and CDR2 FQNNGV. CDR3 length: 15 residues. V gave up 1 base and J gave up 4 bases, with 11 bases separating them. The variable domain in full, completed from reference TRBV11-2 and TRBJ2-4, reads EAGVAQSPRYKIIEKRQSVAFWCNPISGHATLYWYQQILGQGPKLLIQFQNNGVVDDSQLPKDRFSAERLKGVDSTLKIQPAKLEDSAVYLCASSLVAHRKNIQYFGAGTRLSVL.

A few counts support this clonotype. The genes are TRBV5-1 and TRBJ2-4, with D possibly being TRBD1 (6 bases). With 3 bases removed from V and 7 bases from J, the gap between germline ends came to 17 bases. The germline CDR1 and CDR2 sequences are SGHRS and YFSETQ. The CDR3 has 15 amino acids. CDR3 region: CASSWGTPGVNIQYF. In DNA form, the CDR3 reads TGCGCCAGCAGCTGGGGGACACCGGGTGTGAACATTCAGTACTTC.

This clonotype occurred many times. The chain uses TRBV9 and TRBJ2-7; 7 bases fit TRBD1. Trimming removed 2 bases from V and 5 bases from J; junction bases left unmatched: 4. This CDR3 has 13 amino acids. Germline CDR1 and CDR2: SGDLS and YYNGEE. The CDR3, as DNA: TGTGCCAGCAGCGTCCTAACAGGGGACGAGCAGTACTTC. Amino acid sequence: CASSVLTGDEQYF.

This chain uses TRBV20-1 with TRBJ1-1; 7 bases fit TRBD1. After removal of 8 bases from V and 3 bases from J, the junction contained 3 bases not matched to a gene. The germline V gene encodes CDR1 DFQATT and CDR2 SNEGSKA (reference sequence). The CDR3 spans 11 residues. CDR3 sequence reads: CSTGQYTEAFF. CDR3 DNA: TGCAGTACGGGACAGTACACTGAAGCTTTCTTT.

The rearrangement uses TRBV28 and TRBJ2-7; D is unclear. Germline values: CDR1 MDHEN, CDR2 SYDVKM. V lost 3 bases and J lost 5, with 17 bases in between. The CDR3 has 15 residues. The CDR3 protein is CASSLPPPGGHEQYF. The DNA for the CDR3 is TGTGCCAGCAGTTTGCCCCCCCCAGGCGGACACGAGCAGTACTTC.

The chain couples TRBV4-1 to TRBJ1-1, with unresolved D. CDR3 length: 11 amino acids. In germline, CDR1 is MGHRA, CDR2 YSYEKL. The V end lost 6 bases, the J end lost 5 bases, and 7 bases lay between the germline ends. The CDR3 nucleotides read TGCGCCAGCAGAAGAAGGACTGAAGCTTTCTTT. Its translation is CASRRRTEAFF.